This record concerns one TCR beta chain sequence. What it binds is unknown. This sample stems from a study of beta chain features in type 1 diabetes. Findings and caveats of the study: Sequencing used cDNA, and cells with high TCR expression could therefore be over-represented. There were fewer insertions and more deletions at the VDJ junctions of type 1 diabetes patients.

The CDR3 has 16 amino acids. Germline values: CDR1 SGHNT, CDR2 YYREEE (reference sequence). V lost 4 bases and J lost 0; bases outside the gene matches: 8. CD45RO/CCR7/CD25/CD127/CD95/CD27 separated CD4+ naive, central memory, regulatory and stem cell-like memory cells by sorting. The study reverse transcribed the entire isolated RNA, so it sequenced expressed TCRB transcripts. Sequencing was performed with immunoSEQ multiplex PCR; in TCRdb, only in-frame clones are kept and a portion is missing. The sample carries roughly 140,000 clones, 40% to 60% recorded once. This chain connects TRBV5-4 to TRBJ2-3, with 7 positions matching TRBD2. The sequence came from a man aged 18 to 30 in good health. The sample taken for sequencing was Tregs from blood. The CDR3 DNA is TGTGCCAGCAGCGACCGGACTAGAGTGAGCACAGATACGCAGTATTTT. Translated: CASSDRTRVSTDTQYF.